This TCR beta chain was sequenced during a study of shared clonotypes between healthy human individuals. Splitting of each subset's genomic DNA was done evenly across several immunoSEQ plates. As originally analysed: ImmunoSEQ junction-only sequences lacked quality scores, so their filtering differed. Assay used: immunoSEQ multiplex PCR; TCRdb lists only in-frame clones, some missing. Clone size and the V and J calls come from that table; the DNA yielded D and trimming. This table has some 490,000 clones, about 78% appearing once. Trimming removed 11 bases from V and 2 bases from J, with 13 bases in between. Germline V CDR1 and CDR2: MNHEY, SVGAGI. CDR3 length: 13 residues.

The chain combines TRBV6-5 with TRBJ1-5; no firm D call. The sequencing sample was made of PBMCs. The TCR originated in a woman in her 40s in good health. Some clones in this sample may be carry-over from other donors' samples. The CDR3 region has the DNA TGTGCCGGTCGGAGGGCGCGCAATCAGCCCCAGCATTTT. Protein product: CAGRRARNQPQHF.